This T cell receptor beta chain was captured by sequencing in a study of CD8 T cells in Susac syndrome. Whole-study results and caveats: CD4+ T cell repertoires in Susac syndrome lacked clonal expansion.

The CDR3 loop spans 14 amino acids. Trimming took 7 bases from V and 4 from J, leaving 17 bases between them. The germline gives CDR1 SQVTM, CDR2 ANQGSEA. While CD8+ and CD4+ T cells were isolated negatively, TEMRA cells were enriched by FACS. Turning to this clonotype: Antigen unknown.

RNA was extracted with the RNeasy kit, and a quantity of about 0.45 to 1 ug was reverse transcribed using random hexamers. With immunoSEQ multiplex PCR, TCR beta CDR3 was amplified across 54 Vbeta and 13 Jbeta. TCRdb called the immunoSEQ multiplex PCR reads again in MiXCR, with one record for every CDR3 protein. The table has 150,000 to 190,000 distinct CDR3 sequences, roughly 95% seen once; the top ten hold roughly 0.15%. The chain joins TRBV29-1 to TRBJ1-5; tentative D call: TRBD1 (5 bases). The sequenced sample consisted of CD4+ T cells from PBMCs. This TCR was recovered from a human donor with Susac syndrome. The CDR3 DNA reads as TGCAGCGCAGCTCGCGGGGCAAGGAATCAGCCCCAGCATTTT. This gives the protein CSAARGARNQPQHF.